This passage covers 2 T cell receptor beta chains from one sample sequenced in a study of blood T cell repertoires in COVID-19. Using immunoSEQ multiplex PCR, the repertoire was profiled, and TCRdb retains in-frame clones only, with some absent. The table shows some 300,000 clones, with roughly 90% occurring only once. Sequenced: PBMCs or T cells enriched from blood (not recorded which). The origin of the receptors is a woman aged 40 to 50 who had recovered from COVID-19.

The rearrangement uses TRBV7-9 and TRBJ2-3, with unresolved D. Trimming took 3 bases from V and 1 from J, leaving 5 bases between them. This CDR3 contains 13 residues. The germline V gene has CDR1 SEHNR and CDR2 FQNEAQ (reference sequence). DNA for the CDR3: TGTGCCAGCAGCTTGTCAGGCACAGATACGCAGTATTTT. Its translation: CASSLSGTDTQYF.

The V gene is TRBV4-3, the J gene TRBJ2-2; TRBD1 is a possible D gene (6 bases). Germline V gene sequence: CDR1 LGHNA, CDR2 YSLEER. V was trimmed by 4 bases and J by 1 base, leaving 13 bases between them. The CDR3 extends over 16 amino acids. CDR3 residues: CASSLNQGLNTGELFF. In DNA form, the CDR3 reads TGCGCCAGCAGCCTAAACCAGGGGCTGAACACCGGGGAGCTGTTTTTT.